This T cell receptor beta chain came from a study of human T cells and chemical hapten exposure. Overall study results and limits: Patch test scores rose with PT1 expanded TCR counts, a positive correlation. Because they had alopecia, donors may respond immunologically unlike healthy people.

Documented time point: patch test 1, 2 weeks after DPC sensitization. Treatment described: therapeutic diphenylcyclopropenone sensitization with weekly scalp DPC. Each donor was an alopecia patient between 18 and 70 years of age who qualified for DPC. TCRdb passed the RACE reads through MiXCR, listing each CDR3 protein once. In the table there are approximately 340,000 distinct CDR3 sequences, approximately 6.3% of which are singletons. In its sample, this clonotype was seen many times. Its antigen is currently unknown. The input for sequencing was whole blood, taken in connection with sensitization to the hapten diphenylcyclopropenone (DPC). This clonotype originated in a woman in her late teens or twenties with alopecia areata. Some clones in this sample may be carry-over from other donors' samples.

Here the CDR3 reads CASGGRGGAETQYF. The DNA for the CDR3 is TGTGCCAGCGGAGGACGGGGGGGCGCTGAGACCCAGTACTTC. The rearrangement joins TRBV6-5 to TRBJ2-5; 8 bases map to TRBD2. Looked up from germline, CDR1 is MNHEY and CDR2 is SVGAGI. The CDR3 totals 14 residues. Trimming removed 8 bases from V and 5 bases from J; junction bases left unmatched: 10.